The 3 T cell receptor beta chains in this list originate from one sample, sequenced in a study of blood T cell repertoires in COVID-19. Clones were read by immunoSEQ multiplex PCR, and TCRdb kept only the in-frame ones, dropping some. The sample records 230,000 or so clones, around 88% being singletons. The sample taken for sequencing was peripheral blood. These receptors all come from a man between 40 and 49 years old with active or convalescent COVID-19.

Only one count was recorded for this clone. The chain is built from TRBV2 and TRBJ1-2, with a tentative D call TRBD1 (5 bases). The CDR3 has 12 residues. Trimming shortened V by 3 bases and J by 8 bases, and 10 bases separated the two germline ends. Germline V gene sequence: CDR1 SNHLY, CDR2 FYNNEI. DNA for the CDR3: TGTGCCAGCAGTGACAGGGAGGGGGGCTACACCTTC. Protein product: CASSDREGGYTF.

The table lists this clone with a count of one. The J gene is TRBJ1-1, the V gene TRBV7-2, with 10 bases lining up with TRBD1. The CDR3 contains 15 residues. After removal of 6 bases from V and 6 bases from J, the junction contained 10 bases not matched to a gene. Germline loops: CDR1 SGHTA, CDR2 FQGNSA. This CDR3 is CASRGQGSYFAEAFF. Here the CDR3 DNA reads TGTGCCAGCAGGGGACAGGGGAGTTATTTCGCTGAAGCTTTCTTT.

About this clone itself: An end of the junction differs from the germline gene, which may be a read error. The V call is TRBV30, the J call TRBJ2-1; 9 positions match TRBD2. There are 14 residues in the CDR3. CDR1 and CDR2 from the germline V gene are GTSNPN and SVGIG (reference sequence). The CDR3 nucleotides read TGTGCCTGGAGGACAGATGGGACTAGCCAACATATTCTCTTC. Its protein is CAWRTDGTSQHILF.